The text below deals with one T cell receptor (beta chain). Libraries were prepared by immunoSEQ multiplex PCR; TCRdb keeps only in-frame clonotypes and omits some of them. Found here are about 38,000 clones, roughly 88% of them singletons; the top ten hold 10% to 11%. These data are taken from a study of CD8 T cells in acute hepatitis C reinfection. Germline CDR1 reads SEHNR; CDR2 reads FQNEAQ (reference sequence). The CDR3 spans 13 residues. V shed 0 bases and J shed 8 bases, with 8 bases lying between them. The sample's time point: naive CD8 control sorted from an acute-time-point sample. This TCR was sampled from a woman in her late teens or twenties who spontaneously cleared hepatitis C infection. This rearrangement joins TRBV7-9 to TRBJ2-1; D is ambiguous. Sequencing input: naive CD8+ T cells from PBMCs. Here the CDR3 DNA reads TGTGCCAGCAGCTTAGCCCCGTACGATGAGCAGTTCTTC. Residues: CASSLAPYDEQFF.